This is a list of T cell receptor beta chains from one sample in a study of blood T cell repertoires in COVID-19. The assay was immunoSEQ multiplex PCR, and TCRdb's table has in-frame clones only and misses some. The profile covers 200,000 to 250,000 clones, with around nine tenths appearing a single time and about 3% taken by the ten largest. The sequencing input was peripheral blood. The receptor set was obtained from a young man with active or convalescent COVID-19. Both conserved end residues are part of each CDR3. Where a row states a size, it is once, few, many or the class of an expanded clone; other rows omit it.

v_call: TRBV27
j_call: TRBJ1-1
clone_size: -
cdr3_aa: CASSRTGNTEAFF

v_call: TRBV28
j_call: TRBJ2-4
clone_size: -
cdr3_aa: CASSPGQEKNIQYF

v_call: TRBV18
j_call: TRBJ1-2
clone_size: few
cdr3_aa: CASSPPDRNNYGYTF

v_call: TRBV27
j_call: TRBJ2-1
clone_size: -
cdr3_aa: CASSLRTTNNEQFF

v_call: TRBV19
j_call: TRBJ1-4
clone_size: -
cdr3_aa: CASSTVIAPNEKLFF

v_call: TRBV28
j_call: TRBJ1-6
clone_size: -
cdr3_aa: CASSLARGLYNSPLHF

v_call: TRBV7-9
j_call: TRBJ1-1
clone_size: -
cdr3_aa: CASSSGQGSEAFF

v_call: TRBV5-1
j_call: TRBJ2-5
clone_size: once
cdr3_aa: CASRIGTSGETQYF

v_call: TRBV6-6
j_call: TRBJ2-5
clone_size: -
cdr3_aa: CASSYEGARGETQYF

v_call: TRBV5-1
j_call: TRBJ2-2
clone_size: -
cdr3_aa: CASSLPGQNTGELFF

v_call: TRBV27
j_call: TRBJ2-6
clone_size: -
cdr3_aa: CASSKDIRGGANVLTF

v_call: TRBV7-8
j_call: TRBJ1-1
clone_size: -
cdr3_aa: CASSPGWNTEAFF

v_call: TRBV5-1
j_call: TRBJ2-2
clone_size: -
cdr3_aa: CASTGTGSNTGELFF

v_call: TRBV7-9
j_call: TRBJ1-2
clone_size: once
cdr3_aa: CASRRDRDYGYTF

v_call: TRBV5-4
j_call: TRBJ2-3
clone_size: -
cdr3_aa: CASSPGLAGGPGGVNTQYF

v_call: TRBV18
j_call: TRBJ1-5
clone_size: -
cdr3_aa: CASSPPGGAYQPQHF

v_call: TRBV7-2
j_call: TRBJ1-1
clone_size: -
cdr3_aa: CASSLGQNTEAFF

v_call: TRBV5-1
j_call: TRBJ2-1
clone_size: once
cdr3_aa: CASSVTGTANNEQFF

v_call: TRBV2
j_call: TRBJ2-5
clone_size: -
cdr3_aa: CASSDQGREETQYF

v_call: TRBV5-4
j_call: TRBJ1-1
clone_size: -
cdr3_aa: CASSLSGRGSTEAFF

v_call: TRBV24-1
j_call: TRBJ2-3
clone_size: few
cdr3_aa: CAIAPGLAGGTQYF

v_call: TRBV28
j_call: TRBJ2-7
clone_size: -
cdr3_aa: CASSLTGGYEQYF

v_call: TRBV7-8
j_call: TRBJ1-3
clone_size: -
cdr3_aa: CASSLGQGNSGNTIYF

v_call: TRBV10-3
j_call: TRBJ1-2
clone_size: -
cdr3_aa: CAIVGAPDYGYTF

v_call: TRBV13
j_call: TRBJ2-7
clone_size: -
cdr3_aa: CASSATASSSYEQYF

v_call: TRBV27
j_call: TRBJ2-7
clone_size: -
cdr3_aa: CASSPLYAGGERNEQYF

v_call: TRBV2
j_call: TRBJ2-5
clone_size: -
cdr3_aa: CASTVGLGTQETQYF

v_call: TRBV2
j_call: TRBJ2-2
clone_size: few
cdr3_aa: CASSETASVTGELFF

v_call: TRBV7-9
j_call: TRBJ1-1
clone_size: -
cdr3_aa: CASSLGQGNTEAFF